The 19 T cell receptor beta chains in this list originate from one sample, sequenced in a study of OX40 agonist ivuxolimab in advanced cancers. The protocol was immunoSEQ multiplex PCR, while the TCRdb copy is restricted to in-frame clones and leaves out a portion. The sample has tens of thousands of clones, roughly 90% seen once. The sample was CD4+ or CD8+ T cells sorted from blood, taken in a trial of the OX40 agonist ivuxolimab. The receptors shown here come from an adult with an advanced solid tumor such as melanoma, head and neck, liver or kidney cancer.

This chain links TRBV28 with TRBJ2-6; 9 nucleotides align to TRBD2. Germline V gene sequence: CDR1 MDHEN, CDR2 SYDVKM. The CDR3 is made up of 19 amino acids. V was pared by 5 bases and J by 0 bases, with 11 bases of the junction left unmatched. The CDR3 loop is CASSPNYAGGSSGANVLTF. The CDR3 region has the DNA TGTGCCAGCAGTCCCAACTACGCGGGGGGGAGCTCTGGGGCCAACGTCCTGACTTTC.

The CDR3 DNA is TGTGCCAGCGGAAACCCGACAGGGGCCTACGAGCAGTACTTC. It codes for CASGNPTGAYEQYF. The chain has TRBV7-9 and TRBJ2-7; 8 nucleotides align to TRBD1. Trimming took 8 bases from V and 2 from J; bases not matched to a gene: 8. Germline values: CDR1 SEHNR, CDR2 FQNEAQ (reference sequence). The CDR3 loop spans 14 amino acids. Combining the CDR3 with reference TRBV7-9 and TRBJ2-7 gives the whole variable domain DTGVSQNPRHKITKRGQNVTFRCDPISEHNRLYWYRQTLGQGPEFLTYFQNEAQLEKSRLLSDRFSAERPKGSFSTLEIQRTEQGDSAMYLCASGNPTGAYEQYFGPGTRLTVT.

The chain uses TRBV11-1 and TRBJ2-7, with 9 nucleotides matching TRBD1. The CDR3 length is 15 residues. V was pared by 4 bases and J by 4 bases, with 8 bases of the junction left unmatched. Germline CDR1 and CDR2: SGHAT and FQDESV (reference sequence). CDR3 DNA: TGTGCCAGCAGCTACCGGGACAGGGCAGCTTACGAGCAGTACTTC. Translating it yields CASSYRDRAAYEQYF.

The chain has TRBV2 and TRBJ1-6; D is undetermined. Between the trimmed V and J ends, which lost 8 bases and 6 bases, there was a span of 8 bases. The CDR3 length is 12 residues. Germline loops: CDR1 SNHLY, CDR2 FYNNEI. The CDR3 reads CASGISNSPLHF. The DNA for the CDR3 is TGTGCCAGCGGCATTAGTAATTCACCCCTCCACTTT.

The chain uses TRBV27 and TRBJ1-1; maybe TRBD1 (6 bases). Germline V lookup: CDR1 MNHEY, CDR2 SMNVEV (reference sequence). The CDR3 totals 13 residues. Trimming left V 2 bases short and J 8 bases short, with 12 bases between. This CDR3 is CASSLRQAAEAFF. The CDR3 DNA reads as TGTGCCAGCAGTTTAAGACAGGCCGCGGAAGCTTTCTTT.

The rearrangement uses TRBV7-6 and TRBJ1-5, with D maybe TRBD1 (5 bases). Germline CDR1 is SGHVS and CDR2 is FNYEAQ. The germline V and J ends were trimmed by 5 bases and 5 bases, with 10 bases remaining between them. The CDR3 length is 13 residues. The CDR3 here is CASSTGRDQPQHF. The CDR3 bases are TGTGCCAGCAGCACAGGTAGAGATCAGCCCCAGCATTTT.

The chain couples TRBV11-3 to TRBJ1-1; D might be TRBD1 (5 bases). V lost 5 bases and J 4 bases, leaving 11 bases between the germline ends. The germline V gene has CDR1 SGHNT and CDR2 YENEEA. The CDR3 covers 13 residues. CDR3 protein: CASSRGLGTEAFF. The CDR3, as DNA: TGTGCCAGCAGCAGGGGTTTGGGCACTGAAGCTTTCTTT.

The J gene is TRBJ2-5, the V gene TRBV7-3, with D uncertain. The germline CDR1 and CDR2 sequences are SGHTA and FQGTGA. The CDR3 contains 15 residues. Trimming cost V 5 bases and J 4 bases, with 17 bases left between them. CDR3: CASSPRVGDGETQYF. CDR3 DNA: TGTGCCAGCAGCCCTCGGGTAGGAGATGGAGAGACCCAGTACTTC.

The chain has TRBV28 and TRBJ1-2; D not resolved. This CDR3 is 12 amino acids long. The V and J ends lost 1 base and 4 bases respectively, with 4 bases between them. CDR1 is MDHEN and CDR2 is SYDVKM in the germline V gene. DNA of the CDR3: TGTGCCAGCAGTTTATTTAGCTATGGCTACACCTTC. The encoded protein is CASSLFSYGYTF.

This clone was seen only a few times. The chain uses TRBV19 and TRBJ2-5; D call uncertain. The V and J ends lost 4 bases and 4 bases respectively, with 4 bases between them. This CDR3 has 11 residues. Germline CDR1 is LNHDA and CDR2 is SQIVND (reference sequence). The CDR3 sequence: CASSTGETQYF. The CDR3 DNA reads as TGTGCCAGTAGTACCGGAGAGACCCAGTACTTC.

This sequence joins TRBV5-1 and TRBJ2-7, with D possibly called TRBD1 or TRBD2 (6 bases each). CDR1 is SGHRS, CDR2 YFSETQ, per germline. CDR3 length equals 13 residues. V was trimmed by 4 bases and J by 3 bases, leaving 11 bases between them. The DNA of the CDR3 is TGCGCCAGCAGCCTGGGGGGCAACTACGAGCAGTACTTC. Its protein product is CASSLGGNYEQYF.

The chain joins TRBV6-1 to TRBJ1-1, with no clear D. The CDR3 extends over 14 amino acids. Trimming took off 1 base at V and 5 bases at J, with 11 bases between the two ends. CDR1 and CDR2 from the germline V gene are MNHNS and SASEGT. This chain's CDR3 is CASSEGATVTEAFF. DNA of the CDR3: TGTGCCAGCAGTGAAGGCGCGACTGTTACTGAAGCTTTCTTT.

The J gene is TRBJ2-7, the V gene TRBV5-5; 8 bases align to TRBD1. With V trimmed by 4 bases and J by 2 bases, 2 bases remained unmatched. Per the germline V gene, CDR1 is SGHKS and CDR2 is YYEKEE (reference sequence). The CDR3 runs 13 residues. The CDR3 DNA reads TGTGCCAGCAGCAGGACAGGGACCTACGAGCAGTACTTC. Amino acids: CASSRTGTYEQYF.

The gene calls are TRBV25-1 and TRBJ2-5; D gene ambiguous. Germline V gives CDR1 MGHDK, CDR2 SYGVNS. V lost 3 bases and J lost 5, with 16 bases in between. The CDR3 loop spans 15 amino acids. The CDR3 is CASSDQTGPGETQYF. The CDR3 region has the DNA TGTGCCAGCAGTGACCAAACCGGGCCTGGGGAGACCCAGTACTTC.

The rearrangement links TRBV6-5 to TRBJ1-1; D gene uncertain. This CDR3 has 14 residues. Germline lookup yields CDR1 MNHEY and CDR2 SVGAGI. V lost 2 bases to trimming and J lost 0 bases, with 7 bases between them. CDR3 amino acids: CASSYTAMNTEAFF. CDR3 bases: TGTGCCAGCAGTTACACAGCCATGAACACTGAAGCTTTCTTT.

This chain uses TRBV7-3 with TRBJ2-5; tentative D call: TRBD2 (5 bases). The better agreement between TRBJ2-7 and the DNA end casts doubt on the J call. CDR3 size: 14 residues. Looked up from germline, CDR1 is SGHTA and CDR2 is FQGTGA. This CDR3 reads CASSLGGGSYEQYF. Here the CDR3 DNA reads TGTGCCAGCAGCTTGGGTGGAGGCTCCTACGAGCAGTACTTC.

The chain uses TRBV10-3 and TRBJ2-1; 11 bases align to TRBD2. The germline V gene encodes CDR1 ENHRY and CDR2 SYGVKD. CDR3 length: 14 amino acids. J was trimmed by 3 bases and V by 10 bases; bases with no gene match: 5. In DNA, the CDR3 is TGTGCCAGCTATAGCGGGAGGGACTACAATGAGCAGTTCTTC. It specifies CASYSGRDYNEQFF.

This clone has just one count. This chain connects TRBV6-5 to TRBJ1-5, with D uncertain. Trimming pared 3 bases from V and 0 bases from J, leaving 6 bases between. CDR1 is MNHEY, CDR2 SVGAGI, per germline. The CDR3 consists of 14 residues. The CDR3 DNA is TGTGCCAGCAGTTATCGGGGTAGCAATCAGCCCCAGCATTTT. Amino acids: CASSYRGSNQPQHF.

The gene calls are TRBV19 and TRBJ2-2, with 8 bases identical to TRBD1. The CDR3 is made up of 15 amino acids. The trim removed 3 bases at V and 3 bases at J, leaving 3 bases unmatched. Germline V CDR1 and CDR2: LNHDA, SQIVND (reference sequence). The CDR3 protein is CASSMWTGYTGELFF. In DNA, the CDR3 is TGTGCCAGTAGTATGTGGACAGGGTACACCGGGGAGCTGTTTTTT.